The entry that follows covers one T cell receptor (beta chain) sequence. Its antigen is still unknown. The data are from a study of shared clonotypes between healthy human individuals. At the level of the study: Donors, aged 18 to 49, were a couple of women and three men. Study observations and caveats: A reduction in generation probabilities was seen for non-shared clonotypes relative to those shared by all four donors. How much donors shared clonotypes was expected to be affected by sequencing depth.

At deep level, the assay was performed. The table came from immunoSEQ multiplex PCR; TCRdb's copy has only in-frame clones and leaves some out. Among more than 2,000,000 clones listed, approximately 93% were seen once. V trimming: 7 bases; J trimming: 2 bases; junction bases outside the gene matches: 6. The CDR3 runs to 14 residues. The germline CDR1 and CDR2 sequences are MNHNS and SASEGT. The specimen sequenced was naive CD4+ T cells from PBMCs. Indicated subset: CD45RA+ positively selected. The receptor's source is a man aged 18 to 30 in good health. Some clones in this sample may be carry-over from other donors' samples. The V call is TRBV6-1, the J call TRBJ1-2; TRBD1 matches at 8 bases. The CDR3 bases are TGTGCCAGCACCCTCCGGACAGGGAACTATGGCTACACCTTC. Its protein product is CASTLRTGNYGYTF.